One sample yielded the 31 T cell receptor beta chains listed below, sequenced in a study of T cell responses to AZD1222 COVID-19 vaccine. Assay: immunoSEQ multiplex PCR; the TCRdb copy retains only in-frame clones and omits some. The sample has 150,000 or so clones; 90% are singletons. The source material was peripheral blood, sampled 28 days after the second AZD1222 dose. All receptors come from an adult who received the AZD1222 COVID-19 vaccine.

The chain has TRBV2 and TRBJ1-2; possibly TRBD1 for D (6 bases). Trimming cost V 3 bases and J 1 base, with 12 bases left between them. The CDR3 covers 15 residues. The V gene's germline CDR1 is SNHLY and CDR2 FYNNEI. CDR3 sequence reads: CASSEMARGNYGYTF. The DNA of the CDR3 is TGTGCCAGCAGTGAGATGGCCAGGGGTAACTATGGCTACACCTTC.

This chain joins TRBV18 and TRBJ2-5; TRBD1 aligns across 8 bases. The CDR3 contains 14 residues. The germline V gene has CDR1 KGHSH and CDR2 LQKENI. The V gene end was trimmed by 8 bases and the J gene end by 4 bases; junction bases not matched to a gene: 9. CDR3 region: CASLTDRAAETQYF. CDR3 in DNA: TGTGCCAGCCTGACGGACAGGGCCGCAGAGACCCAGTACTTC.

This rearrangement joins TRBV28 to TRBJ2-1; TRBD2 might be the D (5 bases). CDR3 length equals 15 residues. V was trimmed by 5 bases and J by 0 bases, leaving 11 bases between them. In germline, CDR1 is MDHEN, CDR2 SYDVKM. CDR3 loop: CASSPRLLSYNEQFF. Written as DNA, the CDR3 is TGTGCCAGCAGTCCACGACTACTCTCCTACAATGAGCAGTTCTTC.

This clone was observed a few times. The gene calls are TRBV13 and TRBJ2-4, with 7 bases fitting TRBD1. V gave up 2 bases and J gave up 1 base; unmatched junction bases: 2. The germline gives CDR1 PRHDT, CDR2 FYEKMQ (reference sequence). This CDR3 has 15 amino acids. This CDR3 reads CASSLPQGAKNIQYF. CDR3 DNA: TGTGCCAGCAGCTTACCACAGGGGGCCAAAAACATTCAGTACTTC. Full variable domain (outside the CDR3, taken from reference TRBV13 and TRBJ2-4): AAGVIQSPRHLIKEKRETATLKCYPIPRHDTVYWYQQGPGQDPQFLISFYEKMQSDKGSIPDRFSAQQFSDYHSELNMSSLELGDSALYFCASSLPQGAKNIQYFGAGTRLSVL.

This chain links TRBV27 with TRBJ2-6; TRBD2 might be the D (6 bases). Germline CDR1 is MNHEY and CDR2 is SMNVEV (reference sequence). Trimming stripped 3 bases from V and 2 bases from J, with 8 bases between. The CDR3 contains 15 residues. The chain's CDR3 is CASSFAGTGANVLTF. The CDR3 DNA follows: TGTGCCAGCAGTTTTGCGGGAACTGGGGCCAACGTCCTGACTTTC. Drawing the rest from reference TRBV27 and TRBJ2-6, the complete variable domain is EAQVTQNPRYLITVTGKKLTVTCSQNMNHEYMSWYRQDPGLGLRQIYYSMNVEVTDKGDVPEGYKVSRKEKRNFPLILESPSPNQTSLYFCASSFAGTGANVLTFGAGSRLTVL.

This clone was picked up a small number of times. The V gene is TRBV18, the J gene TRBJ2-5, with D perhaps matching TRBD1 or TRBD2 (5 bases each). The CDR3 sequence is 14 residues long. Looked up from germline, CDR1 is KGHSH and CDR2 is LQKENI. The V and J ends lost 3 bases and 7 bases respectively, with 15 bases between them. The CDR3, as DNA: TGTGCCAGCTCACCCGACGAGGGGTCGACGACCCAGTACTTC. It is translated as CASSPDEGSTTQYF.

This rearrangement joins TRBV19 to TRBJ1-5; 9 nucleotides agree with TRBD1. V shed 4 bases, J shed 1 base, and the junction held 5 bases outside the gene matches. The germline V gene encodes CDR1 LNHDA and CDR2 SQIVND (reference sequence). The CDR3 covers 16 residues. CDR3 sequence reads: CASSSQTGGSNQPQHF. CDR3 nucleotide sequence: TGTGCCAGTAGTAGCCAAACAGGGGGCAGCAATCAGCCCCAGCATTTT.

In its sample, this clone was seen a few times. The chain has TRBV28 and TRBJ1-2; possible D gene TRBD1, 6 bases. Germline V lookup: CDR1 MDHEN, CDR2 SYDVKM. This CDR3 is built from 13 residues. V gave up 7 bases and J gave up 7 bases, with 16 bases separating them. CDR3 loop: CASIRGGAGGYTF. CDR3 nucleotide sequence: TGTGCCAGCATCCGGGGGGGCGCAGGTGGCTACACCTTC.

V and J are TRBV6-2 or TRBV6-3 and TRBJ2-7, with D unclear. V was shortened by 5 bases and J by 3 bases, with 8 bases between the two germline ends. In germline, CDR1 is MNHEY, CDR2 SVGEGT. This CDR3 comprises 12 residues. The CDR3 coding sequence is TGTGCCAGCAGTCTACACCTCTACGAGCAGTACTTC. This gives the protein CASSLHLYEQYF.

The J gene is TRBJ1-2, the V gene TRBV6-5; D remains ambiguous. CDR3 size: 14 residues. Germline loops: CDR1 MNHEY, CDR2 SVGAGI. Trimming pared 0 bases from V and 0 bases from J, leaving 5 bases between. The CDR3 loop reads CASSYSGTNYGYTF. The CDR3 nucleotides read TGTGCCAGCAGTTACTCTGGGACTAACTATGGCTACACCTTC.

The V and J genes are TRBV6-5 and TRBJ2-3, with 11 bases matching TRBD2. With V trimmed by 6 bases and J by 2 bases, 4 bases remained unmatched. CDR3 length equals 15 residues. The V gene's germline CDR1 is MNHEY and CDR2 SVGAGI. CDR3 region: CASRGTSGYTDTQYF. The DNA for the CDR3 is TGTGCCAGCAGGGGGACTAGCGGTTACACAGATACGCAGTATTTT.

This clone has only a few counts. The chain recombines TRBV11-2 with TRBJ1-1; possibly TRBD1 for D (5 bases). The germline gives CDR1 SGHAT, CDR2 FQNNGV. V lost 1 base and J lost 4, with 13 bases in between. The CDR3 spans 15 residues. CDR3 protein: CASSLASGGRTEAFF. DNA for the CDR3: TGTGCCAGCAGCTTAGCTTCCGGGGGACGCACTGAAGCTTTCTTT.

This chain connects TRBV9 to TRBJ2-1; D gene ambiguous. CDR3 size: 12 residues. V lost 0 bases and J lost 4, with 2 bases in between. Germline-derived CDR1 and CDR2 are SGDLS and YYNGEE. This chain's CDR3 is CASSVDYNEQFF. The CDR3 DNA reads as TGTGCCAGCAGCGTAGATTACAATGAGCAGTTCTTC.

This chain uses TRBV19 with TRBJ2-2; 9 bases are shared with TRBD2. The CDR3 spans 15 residues. Trimming at V came to 5 bases and at J to 4 bases, leaving 5 bases not matched to a gene. Germline CDR1 reads LNHDA; CDR2 reads SQIVND (reference sequence). The CDR3 DNA reads as TGTGCCAGTAGTGCACTAGCGGGCCGCACCGGGGAGCTGTTTTTT. Encoded protein: CASSALAGRTGELFF.

V is TRBV7-9 and J is TRBJ1-6, with D possibly being TRBD1 (5 bases). The CDR3 length is 13 residues. V was pared by 6 bases and J by 6 bases, with 9 bases between. Germline CDR1 and CDR2: SEHNR and FQNEAQ (reference sequence). Written as DNA, the CDR3 is TGTGCCAGCAGTCGGGACTCTAATTCACCCCTCCACTTT. This gives the protein CASSRDSNSPLHF. The variable domain in full, with the rest retrieved from reference TRBV7-9 and TRBJ1-6, is DTGVSQNPRHKITKRGQNVTFRCDPISEHNRLYWYRQTLGQGPEFLTYFQNEAQLEKSRLLSDRFSAERPKGSFSTLEIQRTEQGDSAMYLCASSRDSNSPLHFGNGTRLTVT.

Many counts were recorded for this clone. The chain has TRBV7-9 and TRBJ2-1; tentative D call: TRBD2 (5 bases). Trimming took off 3 bases at V and 4 bases at J, with 7 bases between the two ends. The germline V gene has CDR1 SEHNR and CDR2 FQNEAQ (reference sequence). The CDR3 runs to 13 residues. This chain's CDR3 is CASSFGGYNEQFF. The DNA for the CDR3 is TGTGCCAGCAGCTTTGGAGGATACAATGAGCAGTTCTTC. The full variable domain, completed using reference TRBV7-9 and TRBJ2-1, is DTGVSQNPRHKITKRGQNVTFRCDPISEHNRLYWYRQTLGQGPEFLTYFQNEAQLEKSRLLSDRFSAERPKGSFSTLEIQRTEQGDSAMYLCASSFGGYNEQFFGPGTRLTVL.

V usage is TRBV29-1 and J usage is TRBJ1-2; TRBD1 might be the D (6 bases). The CDR3 runs 14 residues. Germline V gene lookup returns CDR1 SQVTM and CDR2 ANQGSEA. The germline V and J ends were trimmed by 8 bases and 8 bases, with 24 bases remaining between them. The CDR3, as DNA: TGCAGCTTCACCCGGGACATGGACTATCGGGGCTACACCTTC. It yields the protein CSFTRDMDYRGYTF.

The chain couples TRBV12-3 or TRBV12-4 to TRBJ1-1, with D possibly being TRBD1 (6 bases). Trimming removed 5 bases from V and 9 bases from J, with 16 bases in between. The CDR3 sequence is 13 residues long. The CDR3: CASSPGTSKKAFF. CDR3 coding DNA: TGTGCCAGCAGTCCCGGGACATCGAAGAAAGCTTTCTTT.

The rearrangement joins TRBV29-1 to TRBJ2-6; the D gene could be TRBD1 or TRBD2 (5 bases each). The CDR3 contains 17 residues. V was cut by 6 bases and J by 1 base, with 19 bases left in between. Germline CDR1 SQVTM, CDR2 ANQGSEA. CDR3 sequence: CSVLKLGRTSGANVLTF. CDR3 DNA: TGCAGCGTCCTAAAGTTGGGACGTACATCTGGGGCCAACGTCCTGACTTTC.

CDR3 region: CASSDAGYEAGGRYNEQFF. For the CDR3, the DNA is TGTGCCAGCAGTGACGCGGGGTACGAGGCGGGAGGCCGCTACAATGAGCAGTTCTTC. V usage is TRBV6-2 or TRBV6-3 and J usage is TRBJ2-1, with 8 bases that match TRBD2. The CDR3 runs to 19 residues. Germline V lookup: CDR1 MNHEY, CDR2 SVGEGT. After removal of 5 bases from V and 3 bases from J, the junction contained 18 bases not matched to a gene.

The chain couples TRBV28 to TRBJ1-5, with D hard to call. Trimming took 6 bases from V and 0 from J, leaving 12 bases between them. Looked up from germline, CDR1 is MDHEN and CDR2 is SYDVKM. CDR3 length equals 15 residues. The CDR3 reads CASSKTGISNQPQHF. The CDR3 coding sequence is TGTGCCAGCAGCAAGACCGGGATTAGCAATCAGCCCCAGCATTTT. Full variable domain (missing parts from reference TRBV28 and TRBJ1-5): DVKVTQSSRYLVKRTGEKVFLECVQDMDHENMFWYRQDPGLGLRLIYFSYDVKMKEKGDIPEGYSVSREKKERFSLILESASTNQTSMYLCASSKTGISNQPQHFGDGTRLSIL.

This clone was seen more than once but under ten times. This chain joins TRBV18 and TRBJ2-2, with TRBD1 identical over 9 bases. This CDR3 is built from 16 residues. Looked up from germline, CDR1 is KGHSH and CDR2 is LQKENI. V lost 2 bases and J lost 1; bases outside the gene matches: 2. CDR3 protein: CASSPSGQGNTGELFF. Written as DNA, the CDR3 is TGTGCCAGCTCACCATCGGGACAGGGGAACACCGGGGAGCTGTTTTTT.

The chain employs TRBV5-1 and TRBJ2-7; 11 nucleotides align to TRBD2. This CDR3 has 16 amino acids. The V gene's germline CDR1 is SGHRS and CDR2 YFSETQ. The trim removed 0 bases at V and 2 bases at J, leaving 4 bases unmatched. The chain's CDR3 is CASSLELAGDPYEQYF. The CDR3 bases are TGCGCCAGCAGCTTGGAACTAGCGGGAGACCCCTACGAGCAGTACTTC.

The J gene is TRBJ2-2, the V gene TRBV11-1; 9 nucleotides align to TRBD1. The germline CDR1 and CDR2 sequences are SGHAT and FQDESV (reference sequence). V was clipped by 2 bases and J by 4 bases; unmatched bases: 5. The CDR3 length is 16 residues. CDR3 nucleotide sequence: TGTGCCAGCAGCTTATTAACAGGGGGCATCACCGGGGAGCTGTTTTTT. It translates to CASSLLTGGITGELFF.

The chain carries TRBV6-5 and TRBJ1-3; D is ambiguous. The CDR3 is made up of 15 amino acids. V was cut by 0 bases and J by 0 bases, with 6 bases left in between. Germline CDR1 MNHEY, CDR2 SVGAGI. The CDR3 bases are TGTGCCAGCAGTTACTCTGGGGACTCTGGAAACACCATATATTTT. Its protein is CASSYSGDSGNTIYF.

The chain is built from TRBV6-5 and TRBJ1-5, with D unresolved. The V gene's germline CDR1 is MNHEY and CDR2 SVGAGI. The V and J ends lost 0 bases and 4 bases respectively, with 4 bases between them. The CDR3 runs 13 residues. The CDR3, as DNA: TGTGCCAGCAGTTACTCCGATAATCAGCCCCAGCATTTT. Translated, it gives CASSYSDNQPQHF.

The chain is built from TRBV7-8 and TRBJ1-1, with TRBD1 as a possible D gene (6 bases). V was pared by 4 bases and J by 1 base, with 13 bases between. The CDR3 totals 15 residues. Germline V gives CDR1 SGHVS, CDR2 FQNEAQ. CDR3 nucleotides: TGTGCCAGCAGCTCTGCGGACAGTAGGAACACTGAAGCTTTCTTT. Protein product: CASSSADSRNTEAFF.

The rearrangement joins TRBV3-1 (or the pseudogene TRBV3-2) to TRBJ2-6; perhaps D is TRBD1 or TRBD2 (5 bases each). Germline V gives CDR1 LGHDT, CDR2 YNNKEL (reference sequence). The CDR3 loop spans 15 amino acids. Trimming stripped 0 bases from V and 4 bases from J, with 7 bases between. CDR3 sequence reads: CASSQEGVGANVLTF. For the CDR3, the DNA is TGTGCCAGCAGCCAAGAGGGGGTCGGGGCCAACGTCCTGACTTTC.

The chain carries TRBV4-3 and TRBJ2-3; TRBD2 matches at 15 bases. Germline V gives CDR1 LGHNA, CDR2 YSLEER. J lost 4 bases, V lost 0 bases, and 8 bases had no gene match. This CDR3 region has 19 residues. CDR3 nucleotide sequence: TGCGCCAGCAGCCAAGAGACAGGACTAGCGGGAGGGAGATCAGATACGCAGTATTTT. It codes for CASSQETGLAGGRSDTQYF.

This clone has only one observation. J is TRBJ2-1 and V is TRBV5-1; 7 nucleotides agree with TRBD1. J was trimmed by 6 bases and V by 4 bases; bases with no gene match: 13. This CDR3 region has 16 residues. Germline V gives CDR1 SGHRS, CDR2 YFSETQ. DNA of the CDR3: TGCGCCAGCAGCCCCGCTGACAGGGATCTGAGCAATGAGCAGTTCTTC. It is translated as CASSPADRDLSNEQFF. The whole variable domain, filled in from reference TRBV5-1 and TRBJ2-1, reads KAGVTQTPRYLIKTRGQQVTLSCSPISGHRSVSWYQQTPGQGLQFLFEYFSETQRNKGNFPGRFSGRQFSNSRSEMNVSTLELGDSALYLCASSPADRDLSNEQFFGPGTRLTVL.

CDR3: CATSRAHLIREGGQETQYF. The CDR3 nucleotides are TGTGCCACCAGCAGAGCCCACCTAATCCGGGAGGGGGGCCAAGAGACCCAGTACTTC. The V gene is TRBV15, the J gene TRBJ2-5; TRBD2 aligns across 8 bases. The CDR3 consists of 19 residues. CDR1 and CDR2 (germline): LNHNV, YYDKDF (reference sequence). V lost 1 base and J lost 1; bases outside the gene matches: 14.